This section outlines one T cell receptor beta chain sequence together with its context. Its antigen is as yet unknown. Unique molecular identifiers were present in the TCR beta cDNA libraries. TCRdb independently ran MiXCR on the PCR reads; one entry per CDR3 protein. Of around 400,000 distinct CDR3 sequences listed, roughly 40% are singletons. The record originates from a study of post-analysis software for immune sequencing data. Overall study: The cohort encompassed relapsing-remitting, secondary progressive and progressive-relapsing multiple sclerosis disease courses.

Whole-study results and caveats: Strong co-clustering by F measure was evident for samples that had been prepared in the same batch. Patients had higher frequencies than controls of about five TRBV segments, including TRBV5-6, TRBV5-1 and TRBV20-1.

The CDR3 runs 11 residues. Germline CDR1 and CDR2: KGHDR and SFDVKD. Sequenced input: blood. J is TRBJ2-5 and V is TRBV24-1; D might be TRBD1 or TRBD2, each matching 5 bases. TRBJ2-7 explains the end of the DNA better; the J call may be wrong. The TCR was taken from a girl aged 2-9 years with multiple sclerosis. The CDR3 DNA is TGTGCCGCTCCATGGGGGTGCGAGCAGTACTTC. It yields the protein CAAPWGCEQYF.